A single sample gave rise to the 8 T cell receptor beta chains below, sequenced in a study of shared clonotypes between healthy human individuals. Clones were sequenced by immunoSEQ multiplex PCR, and TCRdb holds only the in-frame ones, with some missing. The table lists hundreds of thousands of clones, roughly 95% of them singletons. Naive CD8 cells lacked CD45RO, underwent positive selection for CCR7 and left out terminally differentiated effector memory CD45RA+ cells. The sample consisted of naive CD8+ T cells sorted from blood. The receptors were sampled from a woman under 40 in good health.

J is TRBJ1-1 and V is TRBV27; D possibly corresponds to TRBD1 (6 bases). The CDR3 covers 15 residues. The germline V gene encodes CDR1 MNHEY and CDR2 SMNVEV (reference sequence). V lost 5 bases and J lost 0, with 13 bases in between. The CDR3 bases are TGTGCCAGCAGTCCGCAACAGGGCGTGAACACTGAAGCTTTCTTT. Amino acid sequence: CASSPQQGVNTEAFF.

This chain uses TRBV21-1 with TRBJ2-7. TRBV21-1 is a listed pseudogene. The CDR3 consists of 15 residues. CDR3 amino acids: CASSKEGPGHYEQYF. CDR3 DNA: TGTGCCAGCAGCAAAGAGGGACCGGGCCACTACGAGCAGTACTTC.

The rearrangement links TRBV5-1 to TRBJ2-2; tentatively, D is TRBD2 (6 bases). This CDR3 comprises 16 residues. CDR1 and CDR2 (germline): SGHRS, YFSETQ. V was shortened by 4 bases and J by 4 bases, with 17 bases between the two germline ends. CDR3 sequence: CASSREPSAPTGELFF. In DNA form, the CDR3 reads TGCGCCAGCAGCCGAGAGCCTAGCGCCCCCACCGGGGAGCTGTTTTTT.

The rearrangement uses TRBV6-1 and TRBJ2-5; 12 bases align to TRBD2. The V segment lost 5 bases and the J segment 0 bases; nucleotides outside the gene matches: 1. Germline V CDR1 and CDR2: MNHNS, SASEGT. The CDR3 length is 15 residues. The CDR3, as DNA: TGTGCCAGCAGTCGGACTAGCGGGGACCAAGAGACCCAGTACTTC. Translating it yields CASSRTSGDQETQYF.

The gene calls are TRBV5-1 and TRBJ2-3, with 9 bases lining up with TRBD2. J was trimmed by 5 bases and V by 0 bases; bases with no gene match: 10. This CDR3 is built from 17 residues. The germline V gene has CDR1 SGHRS and CDR2 YFSETQ. The CDR3 sequence: CASSLDVAGGPQDTQYF. The CDR3 nucleotides read TGCGCCAGCAGCTTGGATGTTGCGGGAGGGCCGCAAGATACGCAGTATTTT.

J is TRBJ2-5 and V is TRBV7-9; D is unresolved. V was pared by 5 bases and J by 2 bases, with 9 bases between. Germline V gene data show CDR1 as SEHNR and CDR2 as FQNEAQ (reference sequence). CDR3 size: 13 residues. The CDR3 loop is CASSQTLQETQYF. The CDR3 DNA follows: TGTGCCAGCAGCCAGACTTTACAAGAGACCCAGTACTTC.

J is TRBJ1-5 and V is TRBV4-1; no clear D. Germline V CDR1 and CDR2: MGHRA, YSYEKL. The ends were cut back, 1 base at V and 10 bases at J, with 17 bases in the middle. CDR3 length equals 15 residues. The CDR3 nucleotides are TGCGCCAGCAGCCAAGGAGCTGGCAGTAACAGTCCCCAGCATTTT. This codes for CASSQGAGSNSPQHF.

Concerning this clone: Within the sample, other DNA sequences also encode this same CDR3. The CDR3 DNA reads as TGTGCCAGCAGTTTAGGTCGGGGCTACGAGCAGTACTTC. Translated: CASSLGRGYEQYF. The gene calls are TRBV27 and TRBJ2-7, with D possibly TRBD2 on 5 matching bases. The CDR3 is made up of 13 amino acids. Germline V gene data show CDR1 as MNHEY and CDR2 as SMNVEV (reference sequence). Trimming removed 2 bases at V and 3 bases at J, with 8 bases between.